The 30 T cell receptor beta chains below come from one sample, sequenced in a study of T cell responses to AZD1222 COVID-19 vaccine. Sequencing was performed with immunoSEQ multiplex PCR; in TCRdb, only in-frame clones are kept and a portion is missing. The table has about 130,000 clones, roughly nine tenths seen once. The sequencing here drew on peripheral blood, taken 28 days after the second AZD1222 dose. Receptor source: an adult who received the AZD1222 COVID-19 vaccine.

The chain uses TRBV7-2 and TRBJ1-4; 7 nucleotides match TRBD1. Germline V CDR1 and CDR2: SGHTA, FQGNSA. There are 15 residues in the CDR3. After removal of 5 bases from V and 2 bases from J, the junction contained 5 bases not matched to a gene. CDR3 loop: CASSRRGPTNEKLFF. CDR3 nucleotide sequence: TGTGCCAGCAGCAGAAGGGGGCCCACTAATGAAAAACTGTTTTTT.

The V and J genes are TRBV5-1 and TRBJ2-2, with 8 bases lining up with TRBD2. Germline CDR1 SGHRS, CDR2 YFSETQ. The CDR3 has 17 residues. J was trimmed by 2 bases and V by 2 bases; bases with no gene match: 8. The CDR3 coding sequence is TGCGCCAGCAGCTTAGTTAGCGGGAACCAAAACACCGGGGAGCTGTTTTTT. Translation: CASSLVSGNQNTGELFF.

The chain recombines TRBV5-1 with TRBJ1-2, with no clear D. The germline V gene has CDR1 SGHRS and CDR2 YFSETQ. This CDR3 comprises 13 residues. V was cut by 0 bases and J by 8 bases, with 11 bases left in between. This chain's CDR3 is CASSLGTLGGYTF. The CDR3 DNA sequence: TGCGCCAGCAGCTTGGGGACGTTAGGCGGCTACACCTTC.

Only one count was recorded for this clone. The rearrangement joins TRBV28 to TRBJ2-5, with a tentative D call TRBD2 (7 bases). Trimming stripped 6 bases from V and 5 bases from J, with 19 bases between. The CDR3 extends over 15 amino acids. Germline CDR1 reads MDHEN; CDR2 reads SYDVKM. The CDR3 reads CASRYRGAGVETQYF. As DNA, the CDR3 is TGTGCCAGCAGGTACCGGGGGGCGGGAGTGGAGACCCAGTACTTC. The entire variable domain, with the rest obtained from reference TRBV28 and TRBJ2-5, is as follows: DVKVTQSSRYLVKRTGEKVFLECVQDMDHENMFWYRQDPGLGLRLIYFSYDVKMKEKGDIPEGYSVSREKKERFSLILESASTNQTSMYLCASRYRGAGVETQYFGPGTRLLVL.

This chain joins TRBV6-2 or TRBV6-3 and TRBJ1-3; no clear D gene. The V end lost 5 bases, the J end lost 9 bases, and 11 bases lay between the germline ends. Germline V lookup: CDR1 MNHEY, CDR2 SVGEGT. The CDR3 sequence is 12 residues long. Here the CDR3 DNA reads TGTGCCAGCAGTAACCGACCGGCCACCATATATTTT. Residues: CASSNRPATIYF.

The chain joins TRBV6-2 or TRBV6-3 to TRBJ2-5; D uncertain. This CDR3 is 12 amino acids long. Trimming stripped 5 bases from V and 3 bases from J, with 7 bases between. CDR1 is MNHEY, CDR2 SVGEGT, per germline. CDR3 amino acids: CASSSREETQYF. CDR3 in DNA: TGTGCCAGCAGTAGCAGAGAAGAGACCCAGTACTTC.

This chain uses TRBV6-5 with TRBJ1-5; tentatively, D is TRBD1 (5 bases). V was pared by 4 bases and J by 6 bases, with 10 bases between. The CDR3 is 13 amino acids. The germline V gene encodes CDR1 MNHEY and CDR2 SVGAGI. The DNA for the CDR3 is TGTGCCAGCAGTTCCACGGGGGGTCAGCCCCAGCATTTT. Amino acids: CASSSTGGQPQHF.

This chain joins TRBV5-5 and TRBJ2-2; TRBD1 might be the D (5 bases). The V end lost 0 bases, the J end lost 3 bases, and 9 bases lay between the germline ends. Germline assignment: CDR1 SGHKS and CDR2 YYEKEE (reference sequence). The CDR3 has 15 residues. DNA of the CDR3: TGTGCCAGCAGCTTGGTCCAGGGTCACACCGGGGAGCTGTTTTTT. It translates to CASSLVQGHTGELFF.

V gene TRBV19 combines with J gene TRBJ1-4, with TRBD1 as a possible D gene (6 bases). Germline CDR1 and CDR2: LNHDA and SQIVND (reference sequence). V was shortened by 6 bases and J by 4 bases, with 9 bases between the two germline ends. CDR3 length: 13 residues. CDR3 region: CASSWTVNEKLFF. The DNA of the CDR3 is TGTGCCAGTAGCTGGACAGTTAATGAAAAACTGTTTTTT. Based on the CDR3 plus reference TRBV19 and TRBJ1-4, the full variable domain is DGGITQSPKYLFRKEGQNVTLSCEQNLNHDAMYWYRQDPGQGLRLIYYSQIVNDFQKGDIAEGYSVSREKKESFPLTVTSAQKNPTAFYLCASSWTVNEKLFFGSGTQLSVL.

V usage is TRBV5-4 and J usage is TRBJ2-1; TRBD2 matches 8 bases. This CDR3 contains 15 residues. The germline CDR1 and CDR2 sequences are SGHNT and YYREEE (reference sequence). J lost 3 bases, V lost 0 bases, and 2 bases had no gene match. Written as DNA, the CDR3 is TGTGCCAGCAGCTTGGGCGGGGGGAACTACAATGAGCAGTTCTTC. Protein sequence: CASSLGGGNYNEQFF.

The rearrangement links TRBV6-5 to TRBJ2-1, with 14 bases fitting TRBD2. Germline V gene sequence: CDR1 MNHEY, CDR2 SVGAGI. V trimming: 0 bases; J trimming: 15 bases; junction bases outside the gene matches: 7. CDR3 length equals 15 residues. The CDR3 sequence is CASSYSATSGGARFF. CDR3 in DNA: TGTGCCAGCAGTTACTCGGCGACTAGCGGGGGGGCCCGGTTCTTC.

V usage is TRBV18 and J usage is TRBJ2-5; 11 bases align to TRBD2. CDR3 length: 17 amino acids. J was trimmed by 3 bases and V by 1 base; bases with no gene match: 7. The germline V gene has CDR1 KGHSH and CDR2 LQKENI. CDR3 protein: CASSPLAGGPREETQYF. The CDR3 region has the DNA TGTGCCAGCTCACCACTAGCGGGAGGGCCACGGGAAGAGACCCAGTACTTC.

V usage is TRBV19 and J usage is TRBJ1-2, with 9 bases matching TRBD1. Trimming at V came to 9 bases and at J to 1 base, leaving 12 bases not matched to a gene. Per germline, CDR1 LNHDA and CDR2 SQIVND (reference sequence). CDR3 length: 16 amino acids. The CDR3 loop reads CASNNDRGDNNYGYTF. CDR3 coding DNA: TGTGCCAGCAATAATGACAGGGGGGATAATAACTATGGCTACACCTTC.

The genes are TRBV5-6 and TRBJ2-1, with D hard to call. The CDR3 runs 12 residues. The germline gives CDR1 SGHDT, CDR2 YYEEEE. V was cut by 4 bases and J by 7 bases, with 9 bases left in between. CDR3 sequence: CASSRTPNEQFF. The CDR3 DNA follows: TGTGCCAGCAGCCGGACCCCGAATGAGCAGTTCTTC.

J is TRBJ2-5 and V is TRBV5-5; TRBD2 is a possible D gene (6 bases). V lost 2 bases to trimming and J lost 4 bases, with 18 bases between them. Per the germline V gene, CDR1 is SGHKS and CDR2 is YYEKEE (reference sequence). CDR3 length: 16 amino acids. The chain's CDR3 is CASSFRSGVPPETQYF. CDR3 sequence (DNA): TGTGCCAGCAGCTTTAGGTCGGGGGTCCCACCAGAGACCCAGTACTTC.

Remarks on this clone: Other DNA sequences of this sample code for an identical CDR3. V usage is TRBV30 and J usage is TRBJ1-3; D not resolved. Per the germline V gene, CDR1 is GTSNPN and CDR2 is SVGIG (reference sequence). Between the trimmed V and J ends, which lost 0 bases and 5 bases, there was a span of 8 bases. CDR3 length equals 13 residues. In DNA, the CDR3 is TGTGCCTGGAGTGTAAATGGTCGAAACACCATATATTTT. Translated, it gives CAWSVNGRNTIYF. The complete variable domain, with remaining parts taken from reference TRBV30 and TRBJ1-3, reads SQTIHQWPATLVQPVGSPLSLECTVEGTSNPNLYWYRQAAGRGLQLLFYSVGIGQISSEVPQNLSASRPQDRQFILSSKKLLLSDSGFYLCAWSVNGRNTIYFGEGSWLTVV.

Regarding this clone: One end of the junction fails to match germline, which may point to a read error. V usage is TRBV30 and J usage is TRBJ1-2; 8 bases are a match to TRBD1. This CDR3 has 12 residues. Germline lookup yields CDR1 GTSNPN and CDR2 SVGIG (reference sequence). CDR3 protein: CAWNPGTGFLAF. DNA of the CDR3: TGTGCCTGGAATCCCGGGACAGGCTTTCTCGCCTTC.

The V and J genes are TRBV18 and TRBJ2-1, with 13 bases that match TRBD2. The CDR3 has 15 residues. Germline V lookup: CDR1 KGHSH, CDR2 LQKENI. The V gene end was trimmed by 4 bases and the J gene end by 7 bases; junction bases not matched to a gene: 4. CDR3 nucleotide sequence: TGTGCCAGCTCACGCGGACTAGCGGGAGTGAATGAGCAGTTCTTC. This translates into CASSRGLAGVNEQFF.

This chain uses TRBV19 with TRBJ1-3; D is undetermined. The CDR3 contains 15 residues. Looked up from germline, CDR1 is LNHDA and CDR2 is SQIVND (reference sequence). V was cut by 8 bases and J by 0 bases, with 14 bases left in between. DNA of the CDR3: TGTGCCAGTGGAGAGGGCCCGAGCTCTGGAAACACCATATATTTT. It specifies CASGEGPSSGNTIYF.

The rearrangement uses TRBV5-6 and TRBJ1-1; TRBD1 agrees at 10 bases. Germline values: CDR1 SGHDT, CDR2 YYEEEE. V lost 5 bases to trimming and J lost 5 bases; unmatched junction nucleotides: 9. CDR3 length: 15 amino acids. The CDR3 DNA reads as TGTGCCAGCAGTTTCTATCCGGGACAGGGGACTGAAGCTTTCTTT. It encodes CASSFYPGQGTEAFF.

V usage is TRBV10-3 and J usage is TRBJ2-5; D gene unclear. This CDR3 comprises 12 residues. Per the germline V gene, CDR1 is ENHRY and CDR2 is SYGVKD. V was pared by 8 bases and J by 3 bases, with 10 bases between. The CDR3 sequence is CAIGNSEETQYF. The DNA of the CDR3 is TGTGCCATCGGCAACAGTGAAGAGACCCAGTACTTC.

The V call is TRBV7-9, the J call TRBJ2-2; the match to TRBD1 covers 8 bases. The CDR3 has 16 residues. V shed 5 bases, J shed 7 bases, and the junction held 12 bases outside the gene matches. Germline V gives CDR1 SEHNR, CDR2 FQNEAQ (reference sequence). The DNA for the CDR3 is TGTGCCAGCAGCCCCCGGGACAGGCCCAGGGACGGGGAGCTGTTTTTT. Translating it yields CASSPRDRPRDGELFF. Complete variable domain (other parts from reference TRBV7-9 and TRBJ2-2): DTGVSQNPRHKITKRGQNVTFRCDPISEHNRLYWYRQTLGQGPEFLTYFQNEAQLEKSRLLSDRFSAERPKGSFSTLEIQRTEQGDSAMYLCASSPRDRPRDGELFFGEGSRLTVL.

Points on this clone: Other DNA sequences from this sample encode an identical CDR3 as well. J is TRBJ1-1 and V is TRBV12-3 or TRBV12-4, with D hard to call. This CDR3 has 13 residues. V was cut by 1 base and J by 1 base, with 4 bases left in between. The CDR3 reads CASSLEENTEAFF. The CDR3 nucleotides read TGTGCCAGCAGTTTAGAAGAGAACACTGAAGCTTTCTTT.

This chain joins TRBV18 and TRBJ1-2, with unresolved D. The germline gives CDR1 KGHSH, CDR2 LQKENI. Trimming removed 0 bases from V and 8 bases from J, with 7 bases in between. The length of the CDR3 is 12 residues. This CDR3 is CASSPPREGYTF. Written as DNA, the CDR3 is TGTGCCAGCTCACCACCGAGGGAAGGCTACACCTTC.

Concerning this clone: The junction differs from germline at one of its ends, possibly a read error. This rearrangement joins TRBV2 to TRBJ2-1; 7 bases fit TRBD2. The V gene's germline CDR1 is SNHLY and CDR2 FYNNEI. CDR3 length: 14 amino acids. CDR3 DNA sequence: TGTGCCAGCATTGAATGGGCGGGAGATGTTGAGCAGTTCTTC. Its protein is CASIEWAGDVEQFF.

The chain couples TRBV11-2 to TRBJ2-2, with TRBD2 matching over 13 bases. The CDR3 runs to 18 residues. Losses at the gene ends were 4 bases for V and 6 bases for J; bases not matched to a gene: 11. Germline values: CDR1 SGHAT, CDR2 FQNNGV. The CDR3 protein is CASSSNGLAGVRSGELFF. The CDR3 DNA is TGTGCCAGCAGCTCCAACGGACTAGCGGGAGTGAGGTCCGGGGAGCTGTTTTTT.

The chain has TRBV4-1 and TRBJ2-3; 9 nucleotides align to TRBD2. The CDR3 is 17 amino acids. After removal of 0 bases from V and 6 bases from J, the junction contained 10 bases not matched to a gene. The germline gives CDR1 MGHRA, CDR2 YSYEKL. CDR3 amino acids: CASSQEGLAVTWDTQYF. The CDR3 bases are TGCGCCAGCAGCCAAGAGGGACTAGCAGTAACTTGGGATACGCAGTATTTT.

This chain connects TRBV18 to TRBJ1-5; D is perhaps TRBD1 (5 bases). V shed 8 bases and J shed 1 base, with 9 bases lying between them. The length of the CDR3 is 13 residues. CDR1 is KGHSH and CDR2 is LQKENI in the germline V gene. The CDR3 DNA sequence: TGTGCCAGCACTCGGGACAGCAATCAGCCCCAGCATTTT. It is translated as CASTRDSNQPQHF.

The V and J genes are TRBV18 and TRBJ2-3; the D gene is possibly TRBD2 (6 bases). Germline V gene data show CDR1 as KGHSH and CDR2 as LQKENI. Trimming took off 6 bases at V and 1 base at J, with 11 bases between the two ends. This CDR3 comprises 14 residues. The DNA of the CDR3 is TGTGCCAGCTCCTCTGGAGGGGGCACAGATACGCAGTATTTT. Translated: CASSSGGGTDTQYF.

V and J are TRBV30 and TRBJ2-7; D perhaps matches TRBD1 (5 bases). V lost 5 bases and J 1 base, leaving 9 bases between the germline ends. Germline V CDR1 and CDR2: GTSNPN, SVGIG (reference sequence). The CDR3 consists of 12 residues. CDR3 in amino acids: CAWRSGSYEQYF. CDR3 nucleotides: TGTGCCTGGCGCTCAGGGTCCTACGAGCAGTACTTC.